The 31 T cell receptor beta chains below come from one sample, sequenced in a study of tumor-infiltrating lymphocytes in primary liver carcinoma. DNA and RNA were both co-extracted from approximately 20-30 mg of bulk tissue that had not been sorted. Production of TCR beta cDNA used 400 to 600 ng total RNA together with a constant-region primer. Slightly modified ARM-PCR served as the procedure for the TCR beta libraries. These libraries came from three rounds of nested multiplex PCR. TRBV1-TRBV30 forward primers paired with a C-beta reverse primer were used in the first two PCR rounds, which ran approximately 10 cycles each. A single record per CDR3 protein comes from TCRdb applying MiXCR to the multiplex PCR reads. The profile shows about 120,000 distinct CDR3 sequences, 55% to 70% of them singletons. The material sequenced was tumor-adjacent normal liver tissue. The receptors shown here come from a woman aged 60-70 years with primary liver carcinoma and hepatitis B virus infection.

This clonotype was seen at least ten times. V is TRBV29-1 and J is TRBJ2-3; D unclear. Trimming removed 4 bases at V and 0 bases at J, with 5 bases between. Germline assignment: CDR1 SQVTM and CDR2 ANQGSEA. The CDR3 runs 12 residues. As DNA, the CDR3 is TGCAGCGTTGGGTCTAGCACAGATACGCAGTATTTT. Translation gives CSVGSSTDTQYF.

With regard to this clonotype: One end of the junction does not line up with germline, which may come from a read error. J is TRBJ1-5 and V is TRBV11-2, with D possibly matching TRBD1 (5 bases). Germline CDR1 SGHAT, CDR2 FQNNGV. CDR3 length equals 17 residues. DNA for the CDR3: TGTGCCAGCAGCTTAGGGAGGGGATCCCATAGCAATCGGCCCCACTATTTT. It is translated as CASSLGRGSHSNRPHYF.

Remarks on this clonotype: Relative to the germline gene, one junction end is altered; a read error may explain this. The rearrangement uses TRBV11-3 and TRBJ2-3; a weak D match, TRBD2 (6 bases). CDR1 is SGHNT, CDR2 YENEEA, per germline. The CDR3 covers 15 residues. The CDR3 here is CASHPNSGHTETQYF. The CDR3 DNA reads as TGTGCCAGCCACCCTAACAGCGGGCACACAGAAACGCAGTATTTC.

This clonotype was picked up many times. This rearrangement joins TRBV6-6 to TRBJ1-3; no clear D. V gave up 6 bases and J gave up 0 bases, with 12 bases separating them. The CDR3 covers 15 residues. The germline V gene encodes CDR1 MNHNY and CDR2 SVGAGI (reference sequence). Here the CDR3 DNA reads TGTGCCAGCAGCCAGGACGGGAGCTCTGGAAACACCATATATTTT. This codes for CASSQDGSSGNTIYF.

CDR3 loop: CASSLGVNYGYTF. As DNA, the CDR3 is TGTGCCAGCAGCCTGGGGGTTAACTATGGCTACACCTTC. The genes are TRBV7-3 and TRBJ1-2, with D possibly TRBD1 on 5 matching bases. The CDR3 extends over 13 amino acids. With 5 bases removed from V and 1 base from J, the gap between germline ends came to 8 bases. Germline V gene data show CDR1 as SGHTA and CDR2 as FQGTGA.

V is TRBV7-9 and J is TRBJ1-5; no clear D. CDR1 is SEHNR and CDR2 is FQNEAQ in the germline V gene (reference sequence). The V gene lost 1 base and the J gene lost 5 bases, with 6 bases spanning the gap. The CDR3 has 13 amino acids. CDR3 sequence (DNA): TGTGCCAGCAGCTTAGTCAGTCATCAGCCCCAGCATTTT. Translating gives CASSLVSHQPQHF.

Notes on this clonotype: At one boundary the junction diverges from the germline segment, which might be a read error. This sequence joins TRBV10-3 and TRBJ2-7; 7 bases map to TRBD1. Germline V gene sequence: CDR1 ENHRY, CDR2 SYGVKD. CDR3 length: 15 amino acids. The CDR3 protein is CSISESTGCTYEQYF. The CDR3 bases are TGTTCCATCAGTGAGTCGACAGGGTGTACCTACGAGCAGTACTTC.

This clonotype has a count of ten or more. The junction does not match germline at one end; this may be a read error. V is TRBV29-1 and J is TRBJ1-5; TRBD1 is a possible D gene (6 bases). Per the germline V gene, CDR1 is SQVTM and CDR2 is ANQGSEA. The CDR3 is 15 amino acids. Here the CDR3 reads CSVVFPGARNQPPHF. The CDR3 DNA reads TGCAGCGTTGTCTTCCCAGGGGCACGCAATCAGCCCCCGCATTTT. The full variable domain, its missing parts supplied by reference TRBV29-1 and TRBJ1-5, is SAVISQKPSRDICQRGTSLTIQCQVDSQVTMMFWYRQQPGQSLTLIATANQGSEATYESGFVIDKFPISRPNLTFSTLTVSNMSPEDSSIYLCSVVFPGARNQPPHFGDGTRLSIL.

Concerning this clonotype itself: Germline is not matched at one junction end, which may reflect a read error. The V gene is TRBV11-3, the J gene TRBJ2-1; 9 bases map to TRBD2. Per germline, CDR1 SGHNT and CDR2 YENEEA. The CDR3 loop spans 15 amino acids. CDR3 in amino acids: CASSQTSGAYNEQFF. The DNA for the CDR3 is TGTGCCAGTAGCCAGACTAGCGGAGCTTACAATGAGCAGTTCTTT. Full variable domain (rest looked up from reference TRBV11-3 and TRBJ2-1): EAGVVQSPRYKIIEKKQPVAFWCNPISGHNTLYWYLQNLGQGPELLIRYENEEAVDDSQLPKDRFSAERLKGVDSTLKIQPAELGDSAVYLCASSQTSGAYNEQFFGPGTRLTVL.

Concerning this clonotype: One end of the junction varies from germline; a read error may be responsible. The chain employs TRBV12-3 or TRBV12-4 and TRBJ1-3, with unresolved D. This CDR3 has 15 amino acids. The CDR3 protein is CASSFVEGTGNTIYF. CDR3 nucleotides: TGTGCTAGCAGTTTTGTTGAAGGGACTGGAAACACCATATATTTT.

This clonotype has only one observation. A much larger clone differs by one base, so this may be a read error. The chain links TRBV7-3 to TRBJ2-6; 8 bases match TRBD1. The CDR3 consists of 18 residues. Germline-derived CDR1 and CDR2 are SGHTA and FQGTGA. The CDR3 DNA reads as TGTGCCAGCAGCTTAACGGTCCAGGGGGCAAGTGGGGCCAGCGTCCTGACTTTC. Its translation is CASSLTVQGASGASVLTF.

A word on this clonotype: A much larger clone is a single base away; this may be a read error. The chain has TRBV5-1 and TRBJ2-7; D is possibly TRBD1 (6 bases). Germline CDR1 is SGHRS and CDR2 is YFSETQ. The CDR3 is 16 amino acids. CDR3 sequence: CANSLGDNRVSYEQYF. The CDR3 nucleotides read TGCGCCAACAGCTTGGGGGATAACAGGGTCTCCTACGAGCAGTACTTC.

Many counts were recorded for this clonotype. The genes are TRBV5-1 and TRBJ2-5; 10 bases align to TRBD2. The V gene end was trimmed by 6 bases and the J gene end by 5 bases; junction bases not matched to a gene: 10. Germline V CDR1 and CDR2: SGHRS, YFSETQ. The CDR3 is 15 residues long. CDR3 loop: CASIPSPSGSETQYF. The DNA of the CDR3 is TGCGCCAGCATCCCGTCCCCTAGCGGGAGCGAGACCCAGTACTTC. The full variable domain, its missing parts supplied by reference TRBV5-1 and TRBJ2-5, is KAGVTQTPRYLIKTRGQQVTLSCSPISGHRSVSWYQQTPGQGLQFLFEYFSETQRNKGNFPGRFSGRQFSNSRSEMNVSTLELGDSALYLCASIPSPSGSETQYFGPGTRLLVL.

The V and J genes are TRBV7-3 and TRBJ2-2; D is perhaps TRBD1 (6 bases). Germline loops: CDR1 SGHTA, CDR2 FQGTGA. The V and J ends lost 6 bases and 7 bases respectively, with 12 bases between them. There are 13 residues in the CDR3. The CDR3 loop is CASRGQDIGELFF. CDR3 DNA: TGTGCCAGCAGGGGACAAGACATCGGGGAGCTGTTTTTT.

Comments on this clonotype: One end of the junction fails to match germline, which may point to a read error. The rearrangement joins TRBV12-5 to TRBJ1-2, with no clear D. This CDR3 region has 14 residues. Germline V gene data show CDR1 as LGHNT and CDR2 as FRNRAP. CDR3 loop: CASGVVRSGGGYTF. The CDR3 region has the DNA TGTGCTAGTGGTGTGGTACGTTCGGGAGGCGGTTACACCTTC. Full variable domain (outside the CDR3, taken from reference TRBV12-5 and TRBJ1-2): DARVTQTPRHKVTEMGQEVTMRCQPILGHNTVFWYRQTMMQGLELLAYFRNRAPLDDSGMPKDRFSAEMPDATLATLKIQPSEPRDSAVYFCASGVVRSGGGYTFGSGTRLTVV.

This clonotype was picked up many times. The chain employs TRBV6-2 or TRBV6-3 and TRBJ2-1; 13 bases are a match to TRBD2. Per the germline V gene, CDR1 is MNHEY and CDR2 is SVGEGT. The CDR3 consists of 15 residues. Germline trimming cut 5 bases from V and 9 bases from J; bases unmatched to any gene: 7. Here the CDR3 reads CASSPTSGRAAEQFF. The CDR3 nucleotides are TGTGCCAGCAGTCCAACTAGCGGGAGGGCCGCTGAGCAGTTCTTC.

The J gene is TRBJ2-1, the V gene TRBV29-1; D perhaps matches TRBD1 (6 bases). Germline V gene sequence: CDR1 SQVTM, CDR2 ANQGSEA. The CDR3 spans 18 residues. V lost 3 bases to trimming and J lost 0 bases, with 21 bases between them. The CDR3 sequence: CSVDLPGAGESSYNEQFF. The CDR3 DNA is TGCAGCGTTGATCTCCCAGGGGCCGGGGAGAGCTCCTACAATGAGCAGTTCTTC.

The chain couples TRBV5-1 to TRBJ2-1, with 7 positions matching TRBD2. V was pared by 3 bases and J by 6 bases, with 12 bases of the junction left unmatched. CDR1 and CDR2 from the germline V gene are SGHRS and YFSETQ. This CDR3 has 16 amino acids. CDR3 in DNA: TGCGCCAGCAGCTGGGGGGGTGGGGTCGATCCCAATGAGCAGTTCTTC. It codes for CASSWGGGVDPNEQFF.

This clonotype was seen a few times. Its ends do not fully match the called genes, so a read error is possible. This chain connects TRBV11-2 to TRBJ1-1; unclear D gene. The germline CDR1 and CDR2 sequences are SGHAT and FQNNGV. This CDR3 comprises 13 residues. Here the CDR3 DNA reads TGTACCAGTAGCTTACTTGGGAACACAGAAGCTTTCTTT. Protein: CTSSLLGNTEAFF.

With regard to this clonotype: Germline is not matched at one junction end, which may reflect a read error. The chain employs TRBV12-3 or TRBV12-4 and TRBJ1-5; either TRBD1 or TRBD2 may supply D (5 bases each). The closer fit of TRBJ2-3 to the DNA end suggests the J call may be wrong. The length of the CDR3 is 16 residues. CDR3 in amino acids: CAISSRGQGTNQPQYF. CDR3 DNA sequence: TGTGCCATCAGTTCTCGAGGGCAGGGAACTAATCAGCCCCAGTATTTT.

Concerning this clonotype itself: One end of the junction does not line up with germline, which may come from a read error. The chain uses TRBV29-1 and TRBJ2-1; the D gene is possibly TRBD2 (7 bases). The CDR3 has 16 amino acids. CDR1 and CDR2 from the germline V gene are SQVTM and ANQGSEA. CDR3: CSVGLVGKGGGNEEFF. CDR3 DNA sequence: TGCAGCGTTGGACTAGTGGGAAAGGGGGGGGGCAATGAGGAGTTCTTC.

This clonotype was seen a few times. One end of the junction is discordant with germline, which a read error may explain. The CDR3, as DNA: TGCGCCTGCAGCCCAGGGGGAAGCACTGAAGCTTTCTTT. Protein sequence: CACSPGGSTEAFF. The chain uses TRBV5-1 and TRBJ1-1, with 7 positions matching TRBD1. The CDR3 is 13 amino acids. CDR1 SGHRS and CDR2 YFSETQ come from the germline V gene. The entire variable domain, with the rest obtained from reference TRBV5-1 and TRBJ1-1, is as follows: KAGVTQTPRYLIKTRGQQVTLSCSPISGHRSVSWYQQTPGQGLQFLFEYFSETQRNKGNFPGRFSGRQFSNSRSEMNVSTLELGDSALYLCACSPGGSTEAFFGQGTRLTVV.

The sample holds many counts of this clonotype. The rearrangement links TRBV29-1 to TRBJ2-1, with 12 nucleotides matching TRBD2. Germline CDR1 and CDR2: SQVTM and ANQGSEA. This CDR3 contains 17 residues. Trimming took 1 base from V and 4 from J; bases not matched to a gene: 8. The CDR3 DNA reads TGCAGCGTTGAAGGGACTAGCGGGGTTTTCCGTTACAATGAGCAGTTCTTC. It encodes CSVEGTSGVFRYNEQFF.

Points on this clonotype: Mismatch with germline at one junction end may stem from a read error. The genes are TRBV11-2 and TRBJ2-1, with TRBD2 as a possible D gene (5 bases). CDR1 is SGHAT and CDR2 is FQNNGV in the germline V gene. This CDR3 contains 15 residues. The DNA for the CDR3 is TGTACCAGCAGCCTAGAGGCTGGGGAGAACAATGAGCAGTTCTTC. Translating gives CTSSLEAGENNEQFF. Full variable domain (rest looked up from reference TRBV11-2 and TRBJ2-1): EAGVAQSPRYKIIEKRQSVAFWCNPISGHATLYWYQQILGQGPKLLIQFQNNGVVDDSQLPKDRFSAERLKGVDSTLKIQPAKLEDSAVYLCTSSLEAGENNEQFFGPGTRLTVL.

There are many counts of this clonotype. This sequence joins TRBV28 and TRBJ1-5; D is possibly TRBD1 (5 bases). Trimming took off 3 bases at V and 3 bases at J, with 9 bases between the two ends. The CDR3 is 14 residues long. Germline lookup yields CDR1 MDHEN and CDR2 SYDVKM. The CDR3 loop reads CASSFYRTNQPQHF. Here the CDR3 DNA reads TGTGCCAGCAGTTTCTACAGGACCAATCAGCCCCAGCATTTT.

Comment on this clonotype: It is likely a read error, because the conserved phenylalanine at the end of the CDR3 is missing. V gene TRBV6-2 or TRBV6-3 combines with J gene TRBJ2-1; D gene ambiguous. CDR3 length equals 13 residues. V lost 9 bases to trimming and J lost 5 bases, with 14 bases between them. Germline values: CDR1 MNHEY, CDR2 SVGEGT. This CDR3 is CASTVTANNEQFL. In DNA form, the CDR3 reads TGTGCCAGTACGGTCACTGCAAACAATGAGCAGTTCCTC.

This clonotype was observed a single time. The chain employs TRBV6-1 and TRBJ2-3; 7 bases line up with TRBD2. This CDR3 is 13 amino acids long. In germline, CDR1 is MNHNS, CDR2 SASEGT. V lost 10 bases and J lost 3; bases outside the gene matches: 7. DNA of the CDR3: TGTGCCACCAGAGCGGGGCCGACAGATACGCAGTATTTT. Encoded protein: CATRAGPTDTQYF.

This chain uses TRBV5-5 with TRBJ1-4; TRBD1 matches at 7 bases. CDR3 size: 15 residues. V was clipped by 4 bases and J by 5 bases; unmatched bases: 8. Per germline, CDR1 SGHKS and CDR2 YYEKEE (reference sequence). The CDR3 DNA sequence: TGTGCCAGCAGCCAAACGGGACAGAAAAATGAAAAACTGTTTTTT. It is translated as CASSQTGQKNEKLFF.

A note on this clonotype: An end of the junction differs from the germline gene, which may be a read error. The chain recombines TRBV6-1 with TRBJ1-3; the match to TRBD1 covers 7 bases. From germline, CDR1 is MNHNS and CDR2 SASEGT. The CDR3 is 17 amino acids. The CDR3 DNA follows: TGTGCCAGCAGTGAATGGGCAGGGGACAGCACTGGGAACACCATATATTTT. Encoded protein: CASSEWAGDSTGNTIYF.

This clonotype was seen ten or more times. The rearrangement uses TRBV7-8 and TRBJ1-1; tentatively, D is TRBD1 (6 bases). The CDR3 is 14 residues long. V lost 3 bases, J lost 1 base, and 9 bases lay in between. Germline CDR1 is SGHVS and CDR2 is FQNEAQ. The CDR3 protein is CASSLRGANTEAFF. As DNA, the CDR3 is TGTGCCAGCAGCTTGCGGGGGGCGAACACTGAAGCTTTCTTT.

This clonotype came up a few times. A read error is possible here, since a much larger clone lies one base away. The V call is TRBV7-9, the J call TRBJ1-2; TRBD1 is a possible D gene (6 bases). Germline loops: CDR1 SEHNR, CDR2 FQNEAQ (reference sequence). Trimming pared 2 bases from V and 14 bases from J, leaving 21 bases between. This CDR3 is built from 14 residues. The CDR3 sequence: CASSLMGGAPGRTF. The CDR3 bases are TGTGCCAGCAGCTTAATGGGGGGGGCGCCGGGTCGGACCTTC.